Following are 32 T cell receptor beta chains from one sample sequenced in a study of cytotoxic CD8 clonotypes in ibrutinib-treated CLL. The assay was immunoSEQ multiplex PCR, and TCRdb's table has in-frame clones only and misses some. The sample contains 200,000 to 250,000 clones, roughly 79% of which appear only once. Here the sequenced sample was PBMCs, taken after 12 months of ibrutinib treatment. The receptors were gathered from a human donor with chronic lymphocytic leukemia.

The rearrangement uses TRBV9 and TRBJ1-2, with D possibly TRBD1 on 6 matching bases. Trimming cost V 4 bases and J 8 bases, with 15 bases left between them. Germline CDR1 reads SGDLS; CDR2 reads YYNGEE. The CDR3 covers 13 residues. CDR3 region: CASSRDAGVGYTF. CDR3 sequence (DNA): TGTGCCAGCAGCAGAGATGCAGGGGTGGGCTACACCTTC. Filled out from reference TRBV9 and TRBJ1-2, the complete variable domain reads DSGVTQTPKHLITATGQRVTLRCSPRSGDLSVYWYQQSLDQGLQFLIQYYNGEERAKGNILERFSAQQFPDLHSELNLSSLELGDSALYFCASSRDAGVGYTFGSGTRLTVV.

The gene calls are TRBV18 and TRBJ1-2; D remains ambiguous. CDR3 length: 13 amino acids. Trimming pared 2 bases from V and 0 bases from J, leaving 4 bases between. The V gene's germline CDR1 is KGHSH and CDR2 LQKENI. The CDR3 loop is CASSPETNYGYTF. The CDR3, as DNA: TGTGCCAGCTCACCAGAAACTAACTATGGCTACACCTTC.

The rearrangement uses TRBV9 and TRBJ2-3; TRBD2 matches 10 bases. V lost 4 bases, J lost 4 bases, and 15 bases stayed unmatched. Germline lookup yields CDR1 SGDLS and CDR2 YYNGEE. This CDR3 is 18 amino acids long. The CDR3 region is CASSTPDSAGGPADTQYF. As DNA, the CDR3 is TGTGCCAGCAGCACACCGGACTCAGCGGGGGGGCCAGCAGATACGCAGTATTTT.

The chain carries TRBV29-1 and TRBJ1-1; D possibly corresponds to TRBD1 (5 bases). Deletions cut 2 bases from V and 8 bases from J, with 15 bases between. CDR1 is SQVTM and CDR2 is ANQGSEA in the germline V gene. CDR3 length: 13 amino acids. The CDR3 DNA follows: TGCAGCGTTGAAATAGACAGTGCTCGAGAAGCTTTCTTT. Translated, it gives CSVEIDSAREAFF.

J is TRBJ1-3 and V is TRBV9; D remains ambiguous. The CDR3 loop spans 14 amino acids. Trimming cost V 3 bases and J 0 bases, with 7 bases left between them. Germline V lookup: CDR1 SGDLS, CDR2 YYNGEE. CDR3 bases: TGTGCCAGCAGCGCCGTATTCTCTGGAAACACCATATATTTT. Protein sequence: CASSAVFSGNTIYF.

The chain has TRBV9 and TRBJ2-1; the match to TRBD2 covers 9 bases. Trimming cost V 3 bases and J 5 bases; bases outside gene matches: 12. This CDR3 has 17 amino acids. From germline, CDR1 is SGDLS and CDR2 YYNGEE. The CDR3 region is CASSGPSSAGGNNEQFF. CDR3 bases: TGTGCCAGCAGCGGCCCCTCTTCAGCGGGGGGTAACAATGAGCAGTTCTTC.

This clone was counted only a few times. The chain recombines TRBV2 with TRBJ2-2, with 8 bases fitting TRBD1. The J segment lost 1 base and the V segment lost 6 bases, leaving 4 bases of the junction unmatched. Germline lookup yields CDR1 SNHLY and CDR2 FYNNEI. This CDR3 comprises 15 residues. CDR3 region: CASRTGTGNTGELFF. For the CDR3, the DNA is TGTGCCAGCAGGACCGGGACAGGGAACACCGGGGAGCTGTTTTTT.

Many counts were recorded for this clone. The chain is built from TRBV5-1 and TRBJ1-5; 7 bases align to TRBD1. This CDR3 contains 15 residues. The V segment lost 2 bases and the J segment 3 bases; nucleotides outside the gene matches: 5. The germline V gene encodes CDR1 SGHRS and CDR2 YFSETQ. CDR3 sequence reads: CASSLLGTDNQPQHF. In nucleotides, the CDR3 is TGCGCCAGCAGCTTACTCGGGACAGACAATCAGCCCCAGCATTTT.

As DNA, the CDR3 is TGTGCCAGCAGTGGGTCTGGCTCACCCCTCCACTTT. Translated: CASSGSGSPLHF. The gene calls are TRBV2 and TRBJ1-6, with D uncertain. Germline V gene data show CDR1 as SNHLY and CDR2 as FYNNEI. V lost 4 bases to trimming and J lost 10 bases, with 8 bases between them. The CDR3 totals 12 residues.

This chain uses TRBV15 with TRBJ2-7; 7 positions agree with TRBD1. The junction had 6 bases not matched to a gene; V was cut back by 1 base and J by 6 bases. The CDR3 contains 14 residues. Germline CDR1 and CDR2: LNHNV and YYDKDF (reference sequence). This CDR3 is CATSRGQGRREQYF. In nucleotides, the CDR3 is TGTGCCACCAGCAGAGGACAGGGTCGTCGCGAGCAGTACTTC. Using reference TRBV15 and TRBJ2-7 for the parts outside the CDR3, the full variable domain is DAMVIQNPRYQVTQFGKPVTLSCSQTLNHNVMYWYQQKSSQAPKLLFHYYDKDFNNEADTPDNFQSRRPNTSFCFLDIRSPGLGDTAMYLCATSRGQGRREQYFGPGTRLTVT.

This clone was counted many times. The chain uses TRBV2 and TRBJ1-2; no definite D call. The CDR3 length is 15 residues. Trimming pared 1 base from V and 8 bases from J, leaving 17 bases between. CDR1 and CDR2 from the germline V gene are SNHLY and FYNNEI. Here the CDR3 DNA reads TGTGCCAGCAGTGAAGAAGGCGGGGAATTGGGCGGCTACACCTTC. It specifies CASSEEGGELGGYTF.

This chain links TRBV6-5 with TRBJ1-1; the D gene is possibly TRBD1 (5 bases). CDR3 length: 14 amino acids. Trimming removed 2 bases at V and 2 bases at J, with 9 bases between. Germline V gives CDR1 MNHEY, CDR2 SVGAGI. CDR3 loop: CASSYGGVNTEAFF. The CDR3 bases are TGTGCCAGCAGTTACGGAGGGGTAAACACTGAAGCTTTCTTT.

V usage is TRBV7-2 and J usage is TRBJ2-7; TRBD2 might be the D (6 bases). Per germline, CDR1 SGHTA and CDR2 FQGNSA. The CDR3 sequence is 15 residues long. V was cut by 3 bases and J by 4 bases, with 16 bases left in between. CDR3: CASSFNGGYGYEQYF. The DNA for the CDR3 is TGTGCCAGCAGCTTTAACGGGGGTTACGGTTACGAGCAGTACTTC.

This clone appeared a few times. Written as DNA, the CDR3 is TGTGCCAGCCTGTCCCGCAGGGAGGCGGGAGGGCCTCCAGATACGCAGTATTTT. Protein: CASLSRREAGGPPDTQYF. This chain joins TRBV2 and TRBJ2-3, with 9 bases lining up with TRBD2. The germline CDR1 and CDR2 sequences are SNHLY and FYNNEI. The V and J ends lost 8 bases and 4 bases, in that order; junction bases with no gene match: 19. The CDR3 totals 18 residues.

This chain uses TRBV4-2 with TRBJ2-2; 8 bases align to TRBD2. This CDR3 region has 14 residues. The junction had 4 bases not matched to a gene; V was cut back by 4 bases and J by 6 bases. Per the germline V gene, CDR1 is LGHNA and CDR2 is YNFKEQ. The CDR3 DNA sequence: TGTGCCAGCAGCCCTCGGGGGGGGGCCGGGGAGCTGTTTTTT. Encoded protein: CASSPRGGAGELFF.

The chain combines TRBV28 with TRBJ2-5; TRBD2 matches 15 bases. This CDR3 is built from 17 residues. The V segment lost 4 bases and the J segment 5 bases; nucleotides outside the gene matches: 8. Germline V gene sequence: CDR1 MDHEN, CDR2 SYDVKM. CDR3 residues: CASSWRTSGRARETQYF. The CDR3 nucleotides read TGTGCCAGCAGTTGGAGGACTAGCGGGAGGGCCCGGGAGACCCAGTACTTC.

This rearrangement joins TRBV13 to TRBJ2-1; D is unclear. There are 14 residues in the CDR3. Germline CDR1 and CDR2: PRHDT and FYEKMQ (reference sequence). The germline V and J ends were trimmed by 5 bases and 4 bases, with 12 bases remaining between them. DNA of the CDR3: TGTGCCAGCAGCACCCTCGAGGCGTACAATGAGCAGTTCTTC. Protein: CASSTLEAYNEQFF.

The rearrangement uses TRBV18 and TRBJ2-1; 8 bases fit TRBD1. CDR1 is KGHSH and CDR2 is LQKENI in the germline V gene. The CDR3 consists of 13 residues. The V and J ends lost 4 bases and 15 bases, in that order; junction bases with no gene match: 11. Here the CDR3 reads CASSRETGARGFF. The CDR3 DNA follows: TGTGCCAGCTCACGGGAGACAGGGGCGAGGGGGTTCTTC. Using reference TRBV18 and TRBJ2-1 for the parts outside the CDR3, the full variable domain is NAGVMQNPRHLVRRRGQEARLRCSPMKGHSHVYWYRQLPEEGLKFMVYLQKENIIDESGMPKERFSAEFPKEGPSILRIQQVVRGDSAAYFCASSRETGARGFFGPGTRLTVL.

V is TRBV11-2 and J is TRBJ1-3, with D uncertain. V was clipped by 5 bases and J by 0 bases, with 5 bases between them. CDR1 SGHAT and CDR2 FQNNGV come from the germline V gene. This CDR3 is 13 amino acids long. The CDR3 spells CASSPLSGNTIYF. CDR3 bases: TGTGCCAGCAGCCCCCTCTCTGGAAACACCATATATTTT. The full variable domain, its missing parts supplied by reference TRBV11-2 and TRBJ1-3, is EAGVAQSPRYKIIEKRQSVAFWCNPISGHATLYWYQQILGQGPKLLIQFQNNGVVDDSQLPKDRFSAERLKGVDSTLKIQPAKLEDSAVYLCASSPLSGNTIYFGEGSWLTVV.

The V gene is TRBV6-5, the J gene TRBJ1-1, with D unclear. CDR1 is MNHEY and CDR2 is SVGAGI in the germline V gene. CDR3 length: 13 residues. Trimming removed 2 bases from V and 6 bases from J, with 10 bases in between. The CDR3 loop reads CASSYVGIAEAFF. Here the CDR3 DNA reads TGTGCCAGCAGTTACGTGGGGATAGCTGAAGCTTTCTTT.

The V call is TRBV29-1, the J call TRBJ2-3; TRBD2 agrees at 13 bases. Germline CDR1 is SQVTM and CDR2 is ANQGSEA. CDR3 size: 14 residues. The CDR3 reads CSGLAGVNRGTQYF. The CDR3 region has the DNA TGCAGTGGACTAGCGGGAGTGAATCGGGGTACGCAGTATTTT.

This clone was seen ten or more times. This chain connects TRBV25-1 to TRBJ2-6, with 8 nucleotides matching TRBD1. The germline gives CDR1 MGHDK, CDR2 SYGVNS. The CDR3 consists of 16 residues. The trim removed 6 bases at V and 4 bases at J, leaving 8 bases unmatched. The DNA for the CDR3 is TGTGCCAGCAGCCTAAGACAGGGGACAGGGGCCAACGTCCTGACTTTC. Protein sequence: CASSLRQGTGANVLTF.

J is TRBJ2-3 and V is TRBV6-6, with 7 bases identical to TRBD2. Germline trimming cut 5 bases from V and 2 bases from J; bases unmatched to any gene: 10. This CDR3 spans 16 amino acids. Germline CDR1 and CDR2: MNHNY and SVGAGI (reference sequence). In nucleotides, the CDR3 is TGTGCCAGCAGTGCTGGAGCGGGACGGGACACAGATACGCAGTATTTT. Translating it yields CASSAGAGRDTDTQYF.

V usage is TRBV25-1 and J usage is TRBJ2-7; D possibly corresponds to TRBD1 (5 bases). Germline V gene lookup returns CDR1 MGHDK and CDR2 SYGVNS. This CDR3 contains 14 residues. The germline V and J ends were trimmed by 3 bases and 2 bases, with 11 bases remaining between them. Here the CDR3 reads CASSDGQGAYEQYF. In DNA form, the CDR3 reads TGTGCCAGCAGTGATGGGCAGGGTGCCTACGAGCAGTACTTC.

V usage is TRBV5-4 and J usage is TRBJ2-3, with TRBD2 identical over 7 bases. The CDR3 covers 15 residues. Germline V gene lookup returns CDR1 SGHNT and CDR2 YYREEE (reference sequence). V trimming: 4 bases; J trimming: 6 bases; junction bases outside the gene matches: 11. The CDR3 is CASSRGVTGTDTQYF. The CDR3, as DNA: TGTGCCAGCAGCCGGGGGGTCACAGGTACGGATACGCAGTATTTT.

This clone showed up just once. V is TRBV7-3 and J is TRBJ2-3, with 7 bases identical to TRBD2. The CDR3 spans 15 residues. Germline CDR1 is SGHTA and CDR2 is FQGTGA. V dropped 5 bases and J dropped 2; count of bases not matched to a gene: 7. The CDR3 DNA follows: TGTGCCAGCAGCCCTCTCGGGGGGACCACAGATACGCAGTATTTT. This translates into CASSPLGGTTDTQYF.

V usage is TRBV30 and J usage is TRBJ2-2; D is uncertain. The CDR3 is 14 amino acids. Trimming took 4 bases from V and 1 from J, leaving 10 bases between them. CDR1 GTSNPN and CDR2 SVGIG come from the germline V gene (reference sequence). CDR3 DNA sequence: TGTGCCTGGATCGGGCAGGAGAACACCGGGGAGCTGTTTTTT. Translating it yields CAWIGQENTGELFF. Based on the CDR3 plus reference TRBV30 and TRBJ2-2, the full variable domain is SQTIHQWPATLVQPVGSPLSLECTVEGTSNPNLYWYRQAAGRGLQLLFYSVGIGQISSEVPQNLSASRPQDRQFILSSKKLLLSDSGFYLCAWIGQENTGELFFGEGSRLTVL.

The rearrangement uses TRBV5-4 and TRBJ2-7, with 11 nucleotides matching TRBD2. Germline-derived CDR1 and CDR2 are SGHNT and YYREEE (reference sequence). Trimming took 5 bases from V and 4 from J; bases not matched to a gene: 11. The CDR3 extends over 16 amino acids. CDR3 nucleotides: TGTGCCAGCAGAGCCGCGACTAGCGGGATTAAATACGAGCAGTACTTC. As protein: CASRAATSGIKYEQYF.

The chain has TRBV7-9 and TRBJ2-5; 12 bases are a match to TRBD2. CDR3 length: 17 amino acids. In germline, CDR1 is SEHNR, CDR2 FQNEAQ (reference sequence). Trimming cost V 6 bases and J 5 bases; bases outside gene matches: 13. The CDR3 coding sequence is TGTGCCAGCAGTTCCTCCGGGACTAGCGGGCTTCGGGAGACCCAGTACTTC. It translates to CASSSSGTSGLRETQYF.

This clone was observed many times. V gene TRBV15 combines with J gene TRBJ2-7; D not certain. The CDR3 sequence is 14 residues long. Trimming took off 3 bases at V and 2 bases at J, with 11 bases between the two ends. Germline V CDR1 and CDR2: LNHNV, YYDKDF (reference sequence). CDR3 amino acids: CATSRGRTTYEQYF. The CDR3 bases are TGTGCCACCAGCAGGGGCAGGACGACCTACGAGCAGTACTTC.

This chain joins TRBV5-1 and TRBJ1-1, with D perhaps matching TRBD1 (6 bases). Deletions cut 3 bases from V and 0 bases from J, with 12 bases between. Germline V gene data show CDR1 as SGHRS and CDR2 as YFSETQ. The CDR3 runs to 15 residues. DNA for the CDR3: TGCGCCAGCAGCTACCGGACAGCCTTGAACACTGAAGCTTTCTTT. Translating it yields CASSYRTALNTEAFF.

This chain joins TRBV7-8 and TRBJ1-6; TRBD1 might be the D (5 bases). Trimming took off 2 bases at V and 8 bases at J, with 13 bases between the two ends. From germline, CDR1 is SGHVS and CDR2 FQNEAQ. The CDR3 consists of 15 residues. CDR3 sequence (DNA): TGTGCCAGCAGCTTAAGTCAGGGAGGGTATTCACCCCTCCACTTT. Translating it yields CASSLSQGGYSPLHF.